The following is a T cell receptor beta chain sequence with its context. The antigen is undetermined. Libraries were UMI-labeled 5' RACE TRB cDNA. TCRdb re-analyzed the 5' RACE reads; it lists each CDR3 protein once, without DNA. Its table records tens of thousands of distinct CDR3 sequences. The data stem from a study of CXCR3-negative and CXCR3-positive naive CD8 T cells. General study results and limits: Higher TRB CDR3 hydrophobicity marked CXCR3-positive naive cells relative to CXCR3-negative naive cells. For the naive subsets, surface CD5 was similar, and TCR strength was inferred from TRB CDR3 properties.

Germline CDR1 is SGHNT and CDR2 is YENEEA. The CDR3 length is 14 residues. The chain joins TRBV11-3 to TRBJ2-7; TCRdb's D gene call, TRBD1, goes unchecked for lack of DNA. Sequencing input: naive CXCR3- CD8+ T cells from blood. The subset is: CD45RO-CCR7+CD27+CD95- naive CD8+ T cells lacking CXCR3 (TNR3-). The receptor was isolated from a human donor in good health. Some clones in this sample may be carry-over from other donors' samples. CDR3 sequence reads: CASSLVGTLYEQYF. The whole variable domain, filled in from reference TRBV11-3 and TRBJ2-7, reads EAGVVQSPRYKIIEKKQPVAFWCNPISGHNTLYWYLQNLGQGPELLIRYENEEAVDDSQLPKDRFSAERLKGVDSTLKIQPAELGDSAVYLCASSLVGTLYEQYFGPGTRLTVT.